This TCR beta chain was sequenced during a study of cytomegalovirus exposure and HLA in healthy donors. The PCR made use of 60 Vbeta and 13 Jbeta primers. Here immunoSEQ multiplex PCR was the method, and the copy in TCRdb shows in-frame clones only, minus some. The table lists 80,000 or so clones, 67% of them singletons. Study-level points and caveats: A later analysis linked 15,000 to 20,000 TCR beta sequences to HLA alleles at 0.05 false discovery rate.

This clone was counted once. Its cognate antigen is unknown. One end of the junction fails to match germline, which may point to a read error. The source material was PBMCs. This receptor was identified in a woman in her forties or fifties in good health and CMV-seropositive.

CDR3 protein: CASSLVSGGPDTQYF. The CDR3 DNA reads TGTGCTAGCAGCTTAGTATCGGGGGGCCCAGATACGCAGTATTTT. The chain joins TRBV7-7 to TRBJ2-3; possible D gene TRBD2, 7 bases. The germline V gene encodes CDR1 SSHAT and CDR2 FNYEAQ (reference sequence). This CDR3 has 15 residues.